One T cell receptor beta chain is described in this entry. This record belongs to a study of blood T cell repertoires in COVID-19. Only in-frame clones appear in the TCRdb table, and some are missing; sequencing was by immunoSEQ multiplex PCR. In the table there are around 230,000 clones, around 90% of which are singletons. This CDR3 is 15 amino acids long. Germline CDR1 is LGHNA and CDR2 is YSLEER. The V end lost 0 bases, the J end lost 0 bases, and 8 bases lay between the germline ends. Sequenced material: PBMCs or T cells enriched from blood (not recorded which). This clonotype was obtained from a woman under 40 who had recovered from COVID-19. The chain has TRBV4-3 and TRBJ1-1; D perhaps matches TRBD1 (5 bases). The CDR3 nucleotides are TGCGCCAGCAGCCAAGATTCAGGGATGAACACTGAAGCTTTCTTT. Encoded protein: CASSQDSGMNTEAFF.